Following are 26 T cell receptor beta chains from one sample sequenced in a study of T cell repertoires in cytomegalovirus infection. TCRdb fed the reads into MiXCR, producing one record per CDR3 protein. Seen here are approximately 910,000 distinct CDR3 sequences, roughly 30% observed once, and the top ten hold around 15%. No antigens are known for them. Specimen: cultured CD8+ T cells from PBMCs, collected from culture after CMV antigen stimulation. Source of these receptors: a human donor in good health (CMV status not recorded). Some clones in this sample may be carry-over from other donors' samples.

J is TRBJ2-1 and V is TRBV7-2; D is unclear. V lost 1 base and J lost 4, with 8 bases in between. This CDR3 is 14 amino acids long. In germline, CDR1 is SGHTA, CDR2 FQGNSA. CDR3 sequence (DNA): TGTGCCAGCAGCTTAGAAACGCTTTACAATGAGCAGTTCTTC. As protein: CASSLETLYNEQFF.

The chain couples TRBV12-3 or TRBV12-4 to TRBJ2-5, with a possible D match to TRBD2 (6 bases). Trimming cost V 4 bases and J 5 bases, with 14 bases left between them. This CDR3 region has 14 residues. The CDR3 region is CASSSGTWGETQYF. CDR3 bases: TGTGCCAGCAGTTCAGGGACTTGGGGCGAGACCCAGTACTTC.

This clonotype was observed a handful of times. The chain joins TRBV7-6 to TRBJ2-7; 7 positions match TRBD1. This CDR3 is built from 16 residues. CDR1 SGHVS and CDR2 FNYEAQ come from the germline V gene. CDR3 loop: CALLHRGQHPPYEQYF. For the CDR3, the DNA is TGTGCTTTACTACACAGGGGCCAACACCCTCCCTACGAGCAGTACTTC.

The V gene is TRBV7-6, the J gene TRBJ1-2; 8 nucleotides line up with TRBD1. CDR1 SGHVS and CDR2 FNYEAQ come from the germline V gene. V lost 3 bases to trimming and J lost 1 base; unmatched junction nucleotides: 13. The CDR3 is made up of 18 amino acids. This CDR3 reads CASSFPPSGDRINYGYTF. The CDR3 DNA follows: TGTGCCAGCAGCTTCCCGCCCTCGGGGGACAGGATTAACTATGGCTACACCTTC.

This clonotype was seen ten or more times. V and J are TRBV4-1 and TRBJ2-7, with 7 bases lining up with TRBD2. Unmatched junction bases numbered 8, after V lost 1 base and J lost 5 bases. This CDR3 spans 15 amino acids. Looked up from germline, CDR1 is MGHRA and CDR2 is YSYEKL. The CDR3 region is CASSQVGGGKNEQYF. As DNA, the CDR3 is TGCGCCAGCAGCCAAGTTGGGGGGGGGAAGAACGAGCAGTACTTC.

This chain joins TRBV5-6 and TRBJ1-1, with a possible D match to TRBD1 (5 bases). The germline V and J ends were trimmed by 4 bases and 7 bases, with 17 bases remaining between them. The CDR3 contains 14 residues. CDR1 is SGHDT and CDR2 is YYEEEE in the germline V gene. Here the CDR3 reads CASSDGAGPNEAFF. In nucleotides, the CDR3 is TGTGCCAGCAGCGACGGGGCAGGGCCCAATGAAGCTTTCTTT.

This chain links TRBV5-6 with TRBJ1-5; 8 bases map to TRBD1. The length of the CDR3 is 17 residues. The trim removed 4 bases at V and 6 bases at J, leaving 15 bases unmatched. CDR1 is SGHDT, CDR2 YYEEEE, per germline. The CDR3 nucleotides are TGTGCCAGCAGCCCACGGACAGGGTGGGGGACCGGTCAGCCCCAGCATTTT. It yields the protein CASSPRTGWGTGQPQHF.

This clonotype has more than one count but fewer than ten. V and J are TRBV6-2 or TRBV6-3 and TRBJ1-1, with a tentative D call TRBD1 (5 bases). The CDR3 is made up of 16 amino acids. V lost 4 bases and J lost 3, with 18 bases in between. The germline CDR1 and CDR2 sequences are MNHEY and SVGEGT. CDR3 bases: TGTGCCAGCAGTTTAAGGAGGGGCAGCCCGGACACTGAAGCTTTCTTT. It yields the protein CASSLRRGSPDTEAFF.

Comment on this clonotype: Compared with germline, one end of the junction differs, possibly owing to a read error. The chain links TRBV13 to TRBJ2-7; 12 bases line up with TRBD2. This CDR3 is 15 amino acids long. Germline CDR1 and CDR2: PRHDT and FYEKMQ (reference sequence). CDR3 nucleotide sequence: TGTGCCAACAGCTTCACTAGCGGGGGGTCCTACGAGCAGTACTTC. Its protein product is CANSFTSGGSYEQYF. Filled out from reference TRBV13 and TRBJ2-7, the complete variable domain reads AAGVIQSPRHLIKEKRETATLKCYPIPRHDTVYWYQQGPGQDPQFLISFYEKMQSDKGSIPDRFSAQQFSDYHSELNMSSLELGDSALYFCANSFTSGGSYEQYFGPGTRLTVT.

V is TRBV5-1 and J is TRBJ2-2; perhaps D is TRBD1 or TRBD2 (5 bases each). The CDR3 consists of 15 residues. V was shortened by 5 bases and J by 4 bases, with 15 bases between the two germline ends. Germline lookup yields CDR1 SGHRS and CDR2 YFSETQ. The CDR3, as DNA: TGCGCCAGCAGTCCCGAGGGGACGGGCACCGGGGAGCTGTTTTTT. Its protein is CASSPEGTGTGELFF.

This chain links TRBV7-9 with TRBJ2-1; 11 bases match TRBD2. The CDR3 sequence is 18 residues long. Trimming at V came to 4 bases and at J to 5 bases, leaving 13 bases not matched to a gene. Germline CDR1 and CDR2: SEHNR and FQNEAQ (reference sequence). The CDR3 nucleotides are TGTGCCAGCAGCTCTTTAGCGGGGGGGCTTTCCCCACACAATGAGCAGTTCTTC. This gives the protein CASSSLAGGLSPHNEQFF.

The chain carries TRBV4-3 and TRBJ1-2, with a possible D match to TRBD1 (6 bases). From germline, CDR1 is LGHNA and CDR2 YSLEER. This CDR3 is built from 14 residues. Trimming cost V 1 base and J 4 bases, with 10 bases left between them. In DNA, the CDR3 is TGCGCCAGCAGCCAAGTACGGACAGTCTATGGCTACACCTTC. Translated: CASSQVRTVYGYTF.

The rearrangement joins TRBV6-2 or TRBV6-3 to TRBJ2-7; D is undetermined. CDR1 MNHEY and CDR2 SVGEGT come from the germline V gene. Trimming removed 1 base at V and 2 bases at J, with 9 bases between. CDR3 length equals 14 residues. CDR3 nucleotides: TGTGCCAGCAGTTACTTGGACGCTCCCTACGAGCAGTACGTC. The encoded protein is CASSYLDAPYEQYV.

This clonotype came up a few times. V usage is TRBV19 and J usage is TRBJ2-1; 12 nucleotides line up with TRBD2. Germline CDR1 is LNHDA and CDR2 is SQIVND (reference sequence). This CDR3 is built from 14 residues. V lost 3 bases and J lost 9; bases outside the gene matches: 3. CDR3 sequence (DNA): TGTGCCAGTAGTATCGCTAGCGGGGGGGGTGAGCAGTTCTTC. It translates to CASSIASGGGEQFF.

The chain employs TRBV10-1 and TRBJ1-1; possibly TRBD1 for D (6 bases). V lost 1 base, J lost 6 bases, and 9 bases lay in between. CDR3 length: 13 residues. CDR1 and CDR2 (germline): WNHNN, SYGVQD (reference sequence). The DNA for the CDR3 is TGCGCCAGCAGTGAGTTCCAGGGGTCTGAAGCTTTCTTT. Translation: CASSEFQGSEAFF.

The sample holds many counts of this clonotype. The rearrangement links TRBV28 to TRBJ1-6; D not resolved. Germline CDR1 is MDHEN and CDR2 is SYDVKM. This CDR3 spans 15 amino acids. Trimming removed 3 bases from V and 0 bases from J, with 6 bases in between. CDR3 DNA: TGTGCCAGCAGTTTGGCGAGCTCCTATAATTCACCCCTCCACTTT. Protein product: CASSLASSYNSPLHF.

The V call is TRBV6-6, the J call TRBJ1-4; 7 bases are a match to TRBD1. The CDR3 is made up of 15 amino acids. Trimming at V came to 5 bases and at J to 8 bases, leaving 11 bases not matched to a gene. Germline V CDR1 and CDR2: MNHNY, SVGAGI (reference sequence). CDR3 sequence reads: CASSTLDREDEKLFF. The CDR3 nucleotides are TGTGCCAGCAGTACCCTTGACAGGGAAGACGAAAAACTGTTTTTT.

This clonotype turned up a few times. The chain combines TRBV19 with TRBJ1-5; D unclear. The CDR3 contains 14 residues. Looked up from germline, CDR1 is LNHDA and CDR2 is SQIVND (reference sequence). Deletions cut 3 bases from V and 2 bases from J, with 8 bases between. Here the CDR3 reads CASSILPGNQPQHF. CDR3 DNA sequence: TGTGCCAGTAGTATCCTCCCTGGCAATCAGCCCCAGCATTTT.

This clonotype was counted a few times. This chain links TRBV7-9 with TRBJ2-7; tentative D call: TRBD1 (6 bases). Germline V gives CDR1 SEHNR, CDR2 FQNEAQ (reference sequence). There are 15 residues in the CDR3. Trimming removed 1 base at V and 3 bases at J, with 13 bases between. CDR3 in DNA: TGTGCCAGCAGCTTAGAACTCCAGGGGAGCTACGAGCAGTACTTC. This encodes CASSLELQGSYEQYF.

The CDR3 protein is CASTSWGDTQYF. DNA of the CDR3: TGTGCCAGCACTTCATGGGGAGATACGCAGTATTTT. The J gene is TRBJ2-3, the V gene TRBV5-5; D call uncertain. Germline CDR1 SGHKS, CDR2 YYEKEE (reference sequence). CDR3 length equals 12 residues. V was shortened by 6 bases and J by 5 bases, with 10 bases between the two germline ends.

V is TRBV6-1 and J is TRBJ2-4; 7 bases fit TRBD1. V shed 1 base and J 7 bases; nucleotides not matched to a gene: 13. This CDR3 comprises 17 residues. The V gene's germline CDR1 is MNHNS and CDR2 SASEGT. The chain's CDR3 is CASSEGILTGQLNIQYF. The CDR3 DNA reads TGTGCCAGCAGTGAAGGCATTCTTACGGGACAGTTGAACATTCAGTACTTC.

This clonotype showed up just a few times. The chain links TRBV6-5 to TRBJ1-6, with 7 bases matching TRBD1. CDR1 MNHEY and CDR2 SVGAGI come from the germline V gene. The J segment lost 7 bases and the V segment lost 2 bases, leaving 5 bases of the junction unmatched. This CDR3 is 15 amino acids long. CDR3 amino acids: CASSYAAGGNSPLHF. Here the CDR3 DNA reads TGTGCCAGCAGTTACGCGGCAGGGGGGAATTCACCCCTCCACTTT.

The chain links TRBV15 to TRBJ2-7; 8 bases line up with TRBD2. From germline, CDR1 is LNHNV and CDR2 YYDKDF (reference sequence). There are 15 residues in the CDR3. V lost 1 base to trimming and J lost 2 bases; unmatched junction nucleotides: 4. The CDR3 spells CATSRGSGDAYEQYV. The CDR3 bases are TGTGCCACCAGCAGAGGTAGCGGGGATGCCTACGAGCAGTACGTC.

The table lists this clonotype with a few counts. CDR3 region: CASTLRGYTGELFF. CDR3 bases: TGTGCCAGCACCCTAAGGGGTTACACCGGGGAGCTGTTTTTT. The chain links TRBV7-8 to TRBJ2-2, with a tentative D call TRBD1 (5 bases). Germline loops: CDR1 SGHVS, CDR2 FQNEAQ. The length of the CDR3 is 14 residues. V dropped 7 bases and J dropped 3 bases, with 12 bases sitting between them.

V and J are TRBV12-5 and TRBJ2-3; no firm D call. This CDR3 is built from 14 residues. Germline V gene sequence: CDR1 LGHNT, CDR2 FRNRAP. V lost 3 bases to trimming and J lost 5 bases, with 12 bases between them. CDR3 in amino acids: CASGFSGREDTQYF. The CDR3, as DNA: TGTGCTAGTGGTTTTTCCGGTAGGGAAGATACGCAGTATTTT.

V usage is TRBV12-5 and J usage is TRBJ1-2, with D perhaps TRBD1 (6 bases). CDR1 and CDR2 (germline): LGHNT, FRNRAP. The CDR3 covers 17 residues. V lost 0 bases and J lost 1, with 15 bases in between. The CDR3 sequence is CASGLVTGGGRNYGYTF. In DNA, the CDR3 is TGTGCTAGTGGTTTGGTAACCGGAGGGGGACGTAACTATGGCTACACCTTC.